A selection of T cell receptor beta chains follows, all from one sample in a study of blood T cell repertoires in COVID-19. Assay used: immunoSEQ multiplex PCR; TCRdb lists only in-frame clones, some missing. The table shows about 280,000 clones, with around 89% occurring only once. Sequencing used PBMCs or T cells enriched from blood (not recorded which). Every receptor here comes from a woman in her sixties in a cohort exposed to, infected with or recovered from COVID-19 (not recorded which). Both conserved end residues are part of each CDR3. A D gene is named only where the DNA matches it firmly. Size values are once, few and many counts, or a class for expanded clones, and some rows have none.

d_gene	j_gene	v_gene	abundance	CDR3nt	CDR3aa
TRBD1	TRBJ2-7	TRBV7-8	-	TGTGCCAGCAGCTTAGAAGGACAGGATCCCTACGAGCAGTACTTC	CASSLEGQDPYEQYF
-	TRBJ2-7	TRBV28	-	TGTGCCAGCAAAGGGGCGAATCGCGAGCAGTACTTC	CASKGANREQYF
TRBD1	TRBJ2-5	TRBV24-1	-	TGTGCCACCAGTGATTTGGGGACAGGTGAGACCCAGTACTTC	CATSDLGTGETQYF
TRBD1	TRBJ1-6	TRBV28	-	TGTGCCAGCAGTGTTCCGGGACAGGGGAGTTCACCCCTCCACTTT	CASSVPGQGSSPLHF
-	TRBJ2-1	TRBV30	-	TGTGCCTGGATGCCAGGGGACAATGAGCAGTTCTTC	CAWMPGDNEQFF
TRBD2	TRBJ2-1	TRBV28	few	TGTGCCATCCCTCCGAAGGGGAGGGTCAATGAGCAGTTCTTC	CAIPPKGRVNEQFF
-	TRBJ1-1	TRBV5-1	-	TGCGCCAGCTCGCAGGGAGGGTTCACTGAAGCTTTCTTT	CASSQGGFTEAFF
TRBD2	TRBJ2-5	TRBV5-1	-	TGCGCCAGCAGCTTGGGGACTAGCGGGAGTGCGGAGACCCAGTACTTC	CASSLGTSGSAETQYF
-	TRBJ2-3	TRBV7-8	-	TGTGCCAGCAGCACACAGGGTCGGGGCACAGATACGCAGTATTTT	CASSTQGRGTDTQYF
TRBD1	TRBJ1-2	TRBV28	-	TGTGCCAGCAGTGTCCCCGGGACAGTTAAGTATGGCTACACCTTC	CASSVPGTVKYGYTF
TRBD1	TRBJ1-2	TRBV5-1	once	TGCGCCAGCAGCGTGACAGGGGGGGACTATGGCTACACCTTC	CASSVTGGDYGYTF
-	TRBJ1-5	TRBV29-1	-	TGCAGCGTGGACCTCAGGGGTTGCAATCAGCCCCAGCATTTT	CSVDLRGCNQPQHF
-	TRBJ1-6	TRBV3-1/TRBV3-2	-	TGTGCCAGCAGCCAAGGGCAGGATTCACCCCTCCACTTT	CASSQGQDSPLHF
TRBD2	TRBJ2-3	TRBV30	-	TGTGCCTGGAAGTCCCTAGCGGGAAAAACAGATACGCAGTATTTT	CAWKSLAGKTDTQYF
-	TRBJ1-2	TRBV23-1	-	TGCGCCAGCAGTCAATCCGACCGACAGGAGAATGGCTACACCTTC	CASSQSDRQENGYTF
-	TRBJ1-6	TRBV28	-	TGTGCCACAACCCAGGTTGTTCCAGAGATTAATTCACCCCTCCACTTT	CATTQVVPEINSPLHF
TRBD2	TRBJ2-2	TRBV28	-	TGTGCCAGCAGTTTAAGGACTAGCGGTAACACCGGGGAGCTGTTTTTT	CASSLRTSGNTGELFF
-	TRBJ2-5	TRBV18	once	TGTGCCAGCTCACCACGGAACAGAGAGACCCAGTACTTC	CASSPRNRETQYF
TRBD1	TRBJ2-6	TRBV28	once	TGTGCCAGCACCACTAGTGGGACCTGGGGACAGGGCCTATCTGGGGCCAACGTCCTGACTTTC	CASTTSGTWGQGLSGANVLTF
-	TRBJ1-1	TRBV7-2	-	TGTGCCAGCACGTTAACAGGGTACACTGAAGCTTTCTTT	CASTLTGYTEAFF
TRBD1	TRBJ2-7	TRBV9	-	TGTGCCAGCAGCTTAGCCGGGACAGGGGAGGACGAGCAGTACTTC	CASSLAGTGEDEQYF
-	TRBJ1-1	TRBV24-1	-	TGTGCCACCAGTGATCCAAACACTGAAGCTTTCTTT	CATSDPNTEAFF
TRBD1	TRBJ2-7	TRBV23-1	-	TGCGCCAGCAGTCAACTCCGGGACAGATTCTACGAGCAGTACTTC	CASSQLRDRFYEQYF
TRBD2	TRBJ2-7	TRBV5-1	-	TGCGCCAGCAATCAGAGTCGACTAGCATTCTACGAGCAGTACTTC	CASNQSRLAFYEQYF
-	TRBJ2-7	TRBV7-9	once	TGTGCCAGCAGCTTAGTCTCCTCTGAGCAGTACTTC	CASSLVSSEQYF
TRBD1	TRBJ1-5	TRBV2	-	TGTGCCAGCAGTATCGGACAGGATAATCAGCCCCAGCATTTT	CASSIGQDNQPQHF
TRBD2	TRBJ2-3	TRBV15	-	TGTGCCACCAGCGGGAGGGCTAGCGGGAGTGATACGCAGTATTTT	CATSGRASGSDTQYF
TRBD1	TRBJ1-4	TRBV19	-	TGTGCCAGTAGTTCGCCGGACAGGGGGCATGAAAAACTGTTTTTT	CASSSPDRGHEKLFF
TRBD2	TRBJ2-1	TRBV7-9	-	TGTGCCAGCAGCTTATTGGCTAGCGGGAGAGTGAGTGGGAATGAGCAGTTCTTC	CASSLLASGRVSGNEQFF
TRBD2	TRBJ2-7	TRBV5-1	-	TGCGCCAGCAGCTCAACTAGCGGGGGTTACGAGCAGTACTTC	CASSSTSGGYEQYF
TRBD1	TRBJ2-5	TRBV5-6	-	TGTGCCAGCACCGATTTGGGACAGTCTCACCAAGAGACCCAGTACTTC	CASTDLGQSHQETQYF
-	TRBJ1-4	TRBV5-4	once	TGTGCCAGCAGCCCCGACACAGCAACTAATGAAAAACTGTTTTTT	CASSPDTATNEKLFF
-	TRBJ2-3	TRBV28	-	TGTGCCAGCAGTTTGGAACTGGCCGGGAGAACAGATACGCAGTATTTT	CASSLELAGRTDTQYF
-	TRBJ1-3	TRBV3-1/TRBV3-2	-	TGTGCCAGCAGCCAAGGGAGCTCTGGAAACACCATATATTTT	CASSQGSSGNTIYF
TRBD2	TRBJ2-3	TRBV28	once	TGTGCCAGCAGTTCCTCTAGCGGGAGTCAAACAGATACGCAGTATTTT	CASSSSSGSQTDTQYF
-	TRBJ2-7	TRBV7-9	-	TGTGCCAGCATCCAGGGCGAGCAGTACTTC	CASIQGEQYF
-	TRBJ1-4	TRBV18	once	TGTGCCAGCGCTAGCTCAACTAATGAAAAACTGTTTTTT	CASASSTNEKLFF
TRBD2	TRBJ2-7	TRBV4-1	-	TGCGCCAGCAGCCAGAGGGGACTAGCGGGAGTAGGAGGGTACTACGAGCAGTACTTC	CASSQRGLAGVGGYYEQYF
-	TRBJ1-5	TRBV7-6	-	TGTGCCAGCAGCTTAGAAGGGGGTGGCAATCAGCCCCAGCATTTT	CASSLEGGGNQPQHF
-	TRBJ1-1	TRBV9	-	TGTGCCAGCAGCGTAGCCGGTCTCCGAAACACTGAAGCTTTCTTT	CASSVAGLRNTEAFF
-	TRBJ1-5	TRBV15	once	TGTGCCACCAGCAGAGCTCAGGGTGGAAATCAGCCCCAGCATTTT	CATSRAQGGNQPQHF
-	TRBJ1-5	TRBV19	-	TGTGCCAGTATATTGGGAGGGCTAAGCAATCAGCCCCAGCATTTT	CASILGGLSNQPQHF
TRBD2	TRBJ2-1	TRBV7-6	-	TGTGCCAGCAGCTTAGCGCTGGGACTAGCGGGAGAGGGGGGTGAGCAGTTCTTC	CASSLALGLAGEGGEQFF
TRBD2	TRBJ2-1	TRBV9	-	TGTGCCAGCAGCCCCGGGACTAGCGGGAGTAATGAGCAGTTCTTC	CASSPGTSGSNEQFF
-	TRBJ1-2	TRBV19	-	TGTGCCAGTAGTGCCCAGGGGCCTTATGGCTACACCTTC	CASSAQGPYGYTF
TRBD1	TRBJ2-7	TRBV5-1	once	TGCGCCAGCAGCTCGGACAGGGGAGTCTACGAGCAGTACTTC	CASSSDRGVYEQYF
-	TRBJ2-2	TRBV4-1	-	TGCGCCAGCAGCCAAGAGGACTCTGACACCGGGGAGCTGTTTTTT	CASSQEDSDTGELFF
-	TRBJ1-1	TRBV7-2	-	TGTGCCAGTGCCGAGGCCCAGTCGATGAACACTGAAGCTTTCTTT	CASAEAQSMNTEAFF
TRBD1	TRBJ1-5	TRBV24-1	-	TGTGCCACCAGTGATTTCTCGGGACAGGGGGATGGCAATCAGCCCCAGCATTTT	CATSDFSGQGDGNQPQHF
TRBD1	TRBJ2-1	TRBV11-2	once	TGTGCCAGCAGCTCATGGACAGGGATGAACAATGAGCAGTTCTTC	CASSSWTGMNNEQFF
TRBD1	TRBJ1-1	TRBV19	-	TGTGCCAGTAGTTTCAGGGGGAGCACTGAAGCTTTCTTT	CASSFRGSTEAFF
TRBD1	TRBJ1-6	TRBV28	-	TGTGCCAGCAGTAGTAGGGACAGCGCCTATAATTCACCCCTCCACTTT	CASSSRDSAYNSPLHF